The clone carrying this T cell receptor (beta chain) appeared a few times. Its antigen is not identified. The entry originates in a study of early T cells in non-severe SARS-CoV-2 infection. In the study overall: Investigators sequenced bulk RNA drawn from unsorted whole blood, and chains remained unpaired.

Unique molecular identifiers (one per individual cDNA molecule) were attached. Each CDR3 protein is one row after TCRdb ran MiXCR on the 5' RACE reads. This table holds tens of thousands of distinct CDR3 sequences, less than 15% found once. The CDR3 consists of 11 residues. Between the trimmed V and J ends, which lost 6 bases and 4 bases, there was a span of 6 bases. Broader study findings: Anti-spike CD8 specificities were favored by VDJdb matching, whose results missed private and CD4 specificities.

V usage is TRBV12-3 or TRBV12-4 and J usage is TRBJ1-2, with D uncertain. The TCR comes from an adult who was a healthcare worker with PCR-confirmed SARS-CoV-2 infection or an uninfected control (not recorded which). Material for sequencing was whole blood. The chain's CDR3 is CASSQGYGYTF. CDR3 sequence (DNA): TGTGCCAGCAGCCAAGGCTATGGCTACACCTTC.